Shown below are 10 T cell receptor beta chains from a single sample sequenced in a study of identical twins. One entry per CDR3 protein results from TCRdb running MiXCR on the 5' RACE reads. This sample carries a few hundred thousand distinct CDR3 sequences, 15% to 20% of them seen once, and the ten largest clones take around 10%. The material sequenced was naive T cells sorted from blood. Receptors originate from a man between 50 and 59 years old in good health.

This clonotype came up a few times. The J gene is TRBJ2-7, the V gene TRBV5-1, with 7 bases matching TRBD1. The germline gives CDR1 SGHRS, CDR2 YFSETQ. V dropped 4 bases and J dropped 2; count of bases not matched to a gene: 6. This CDR3 is built from 14 residues. The chain's CDR3 is CASSHGDSTYEQYF. In DNA form, the CDR3 reads TGCGCCAGCAGCCACGGGGACAGCACCTACGAGCAGTACTTC. Filled out from reference TRBV5-1 and TRBJ2-7, the complete variable domain reads KAGVTQTPRYLIKTRGQQVTLSCSPISGHRSVSWYQQTPGQGLQFLFEYFSETQRNKGNFPGRFSGRQFSNSRSEMNVSTLELGDSALYLCASSHGDSTYEQYFGPGTRLTVT.

This clonotype was seen more than once but under ten times. The chain uses TRBV5-6 and TRBJ2-5; no clear D. Germline CDR1 is SGHDT and CDR2 is YYEEEE. V was cut by 4 bases and J by 3 bases, with 10 bases left in between. The CDR3 is made up of 13 amino acids. This CDR3 is CASSPRNEETQYF. The CDR3 DNA reads as TGTGCCAGCAGCCCCCGTAACGAAGAGACCCAGTACTTC.

This clonotype was detected a few times. The chain uses TRBV7-9 and TRBJ1-2, with 7 bases aligning to TRBD1. Trimming took 2 bases from V and 8 from J; bases not matched to a gene: 14. Germline V gives CDR1 SEHNR, CDR2 FQNEAQ (reference sequence). This CDR3 has 16 amino acids. DNA for the CDR3: TGTGCCAGCAGCTTATCAGAACGACAGGGAGTATTGGGCTACACCTTC. Translated: CASSLSERQGVLGYTF. Using reference TRBV7-9 and TRBJ1-2 for the parts outside the CDR3, the full variable domain is DTGVSQNPRHKITKRGQNVTFRCDPISEHNRLYWYRQTLGQGPEFLTYFQNEAQLEKSRLLSDRFSAERPKGSFSTLEIQRTEQGDSAMYLCASSLSERQGVLGYTFGSGTRLTVV.

This clonotype showed up many times. V and J are TRBV12-3 or TRBV12-4 and TRBJ2-7; perhaps D is TRBD1 or TRBD2 (6 bases each). The CDR3 spans 16 residues. V dropped 5 bases and J dropped 2 bases, with 19 bases sitting between them. This chain's CDR3 is CASSHTRGQGTYEQYF. In DNA, the CDR3 is TGTGCCAGCAGTCATACCCGGGGGCAGGGGACCTACGAGCAGTACTTC.

The chain is built from TRBV20-1 and TRBJ1-1; 10 positions agree with TRBD1. Germline V gene lookup returns CDR1 DFQATT and CDR2 SNEGSKA (reference sequence). The CDR3 covers 13 residues. V lost 4 bases, J lost 4 bases, and 3 bases stayed unmatched. The CDR3 sequence: CSATRTGGTEAFF. The CDR3 DNA is TGCAGTGCTACCAGGACAGGGGGCACTGAAGCTTTCTTT.

This clonotype appeared a few times. DNA of the CDR3: TGTGCCAGCAGTGACAGGGGGGCTGAAGCTTTCTTT. It translates to CASSDRGAEAFF. This chain joins TRBV6-2 or TRBV6-3 and TRBJ1-1; 9 nucleotides line up with TRBD1. The CDR3 is 12 amino acids. CDR1 and CDR2 from the germline V gene are MNHEY and SVGEGT. V trimming: 5 bases; J trimming: 6 bases; junction bases outside the gene matches: 1.

V gene TRBV6-5 combines with J gene TRBJ2-1, with D perhaps matching TRBD1 (6 bases). Trimming took 1 base from V and 5 from J, leaving 15 bases between them. This CDR3 comprises 16 residues. Germline CDR1 is MNHEY and CDR2 is SVGAGI. The CDR3 DNA sequence: TGTGCCAGCAGTTACTGGCGGCAGGGGTTCAACAATGAGCAGTTCTTC. Its protein is CASSYWRQGFNNEQFF.

This chain joins TRBV18 and TRBJ2-1; D ambiguous. From germline, CDR1 is KGHSH and CDR2 LQKENI. The CDR3 is made up of 13 amino acids. Trimming shortened V by 2 bases and J by 5 bases, and 7 bases separated the two germline ends. In DNA, the CDR3 is TGTGCCAGCTCACCAGGAAGAAACAATGAGCAGTTCTTC. This gives the protein CASSPGRNNEQFF.

In this sample, this clonotype turned up many times. The chain links TRBV28 to TRBJ2-1; tentatively, D is TRBD1 or TRBD2 (5 bases each). This CDR3 region has 15 residues. V was shortened by 6 bases and J by 7 bases, with 19 bases between the two germline ends. The V gene's germline CDR1 is MDHEN and CDR2 SYDVKM. Written as DNA, the CDR3 is TGTGCCAGCAGCCTGAGAGGGGCTGGGGTTAATGAGCAGTTCTTC. Amino acids: CASSLRGAGVNEQFF.

V gene TRBV4-3 combines with J gene TRBJ2-1; TRBD2 matches at 7 bases. CDR1 is LGHNA and CDR2 is YSLEER in the germline V gene. The CDR3 covers 15 residues. V lost 0 bases and J lost 7; bases outside the gene matches: 6. The CDR3 sequence is CASSQDGRGYNEQFF. CDR3 nucleotide sequence: TGCGCCAGCAGCCAAGATGGGAGGGGTTATAATGAGCAGTTCTTC.